Here is one TCR beta chain with its context. The antigen this receptor binds is unknown. Base qualities are not provided; no much larger clone lies one nucleotide away. These data belong to a study of blood T cell repertoires in COVID-19 (dated by TCRdb to 2019 to 2021). General notes on the study: Samples from collaborators originated in the United States, Italy and Spain and spanned both the acute and convalescent phases of COVID-19. The material from the prospective study consisted of cDNA or gDNA derived from T cells, B-cell-depleted T cells, or PBMCs. The dataset comprised deeply sampled blood TCRbeta repertoires from subjects exposed to, actively infected with, or recovered from COVID-19. The repertoires were made available in a free public database intended to serve as a resource for research on the immune response to SARS-CoV-2. The samples were drawn from the first 160 participants of the ongoing ImmuneRACE study and from more than 1,000 subjects provided by 6 global collaborators. Nearly every sample came with metadata listing a de-identified subject ID, COVID-19 status, age in years and sex. Where available, HLA class I and class II types were taken from metadata supplied by the sample provider and were not determined by assay-based typing.

Results and caveats for the whole study, not just this receptor: The amount of clinical and demographic metadata varied by source and participant and was provided uncurated.

Trimmed from V: 3 bases; trimmed from J: 6 bases; junction bases lacking a gene match: 8. The CDR3 holds 15 amino acids from the cysteine to the phenylalanine. This entry keeps only the CDR3 DNA: 45 bases, framed from base 1. Reading the germline V gene gives CDR1 SGDLS and CDR2 YYNGEE. TCRbeta CDR3 regions were amplified from genomic DNA by means of the immunoSEQ Assay, a bias-controlled multiplex PCR. Per the source publication's procedure: The number of nucleated cells in each sample was estimated by amplification of reference gene primers within the assay. To quantify the absolute abundance of each unique TCRbeta CDR3 rearrangement, sequence reads were collapsed and filtered. For each sample, productive Simpson clonality was calculated as the square root of Simpson's diversity index over productive rearrangements. In TCRdb, the immuneACCESS table is reduced to in-frame sequences with V and J assigned. These tables do not hold every clone; where another copy was compared, an unresolved V gene accounts for under half, and the others remain unexplained. That table furnishes V, J and clone size, whereas the DNA furnished D and trimming. Here the sample has 400,000 to 500,000 clones; around nine tenths occur a single time. 1.4% of the sample comes from the top ten.

Enrolling through a virtual design, the prospective study's participants ranged in age from roughly 18 to 95 years and lived across about two dozen United States geographic areas. To assign participants to cohorts, the prospective study relied on clinical history that participants themselves reported in a screening survey and a study questionnaire. Exposed participants had been in contact, within 2 weeks of entering the study, with a person who had a PCR-confirmed or clinician-diagnosed case of COVID-19. Mobile phlebotomists in the prospective study collected whole blood, serum and a nasopharyngeal or oropharyngeal swab from every participant. Prospective study participants could optionally give additional blood draws and questionnaires over a roughly two-month period. Before DNA extraction, prospective study blood samples were shipped either frozen or at room temperature.

This receptor was taken from a woman under 30 who had been exposed to COVID-19. Sample: PBMCs or T cells enriched from blood (not recorded which). Recombination connected TRBV9 to TRBJ1-4, with 7 bases matching TRBD1. The nucleotides are TGTGCCAGCAGCGGCAGTGACAGGGCCTATGAAAAACTGTTTTTT. This is translated as CASSGSDRAYEKLFF.